What follows are 10 T cell receptor beta chains derived from one specimen sequenced in a study of T cells in tumors after PD-1 blockade. TCRdb's table, derived via immunoSEQ multiplex PCR, lists solely in-frame clones and lacks some. The table includes approximately 59,000 clones, around three quarters detected once. The input for sequencing was PBMCs, taken before anti-PD-1 treatment. These receptors originate from a human donor with basal cell carcinoma.

The genes are TRBV5-1 and TRBJ2-3, with D possibly being TRBD1 or TRBD2 (5 bases each). The germline V gene has CDR1 SGHRS and CDR2 YFSETQ. CDR3 length: 15 amino acids. V lost 4 bases and J lost 5, with 17 bases in between. CDR3 DNA sequence: TGCGCCAGCAGCCCCCCGGGCAGGGCGGGAGATACGCAGTATTTT. Amino acid sequence: CASSPPGRAGDTQYF.

The gene calls are TRBV28 and TRBJ1-1; D remains unclear. Trimming took 6 bases from V and 4 from J, leaving 18 bases between them. CDR1 is MDHEN, CDR2 SYDVKM, per germline. The CDR3 consists of 15 residues. DNA of the CDR3: TGTGCCAGCAGCCTACAGAAAGGGTGGCTCACTGAAGCTTTCTTT. The encoded protein is CASSLQKGWLTEAFF. Based on the CDR3 plus reference TRBV28 and TRBJ1-1, the full variable domain is DVKVTQSSRYLVKRTGEKVFLECVQDMDHENMFWYRQDPGLGLRLIYFSYDVKMKEKGDIPEGYSVSREKKERFSLILESASTNQTSMYLCASSLQKGWLTEAFFGQGTRLTVV.

The J gene is TRBJ2-3, the V gene TRBV5-6, with 8 bases fitting TRBD1. Per the germline V gene, CDR1 is SGHDT and CDR2 is YYEEEE. CDR3 length: 14 residues. V lost 3 bases to trimming and J lost 2 bases; unmatched junction nucleotides: 2. CDR3 sequence (DNA): TGTGCCAGCAGCTACAGGGGGACCACAGATACGCAGTATTTT. Its translation: CASSYRGTTDTQYF.

The gene calls are TRBV6-6 and TRBJ2-1; D remains ambiguous. The CDR3 consists of 13 residues. The V end was cut by 2 bases, the J end by 10 bases, with 12 bases between. The V gene's germline CDR1 is MNHNY and CDR2 SVGAGI (reference sequence). CDR3 in DNA: TGTGCCAGCAGTTACGATGTTTGGGGAGAGCAGTTCTTC. Translating gives CASSYDVWGEQFF.

This chain uses TRBV6-4 with TRBJ2-6; D gene unclear. Germline V CDR1 and CDR2: MRHNA, SNTAGT. This CDR3 spans 13 amino acids. V gave up 7 bases and J gave up 2 bases, with 6 bases separating them. CDR3 in DNA: TGTGCCAGCAACCCGGCTGGGGCCAACGTCCTGACTTTC. Translating it yields CASNPAGANVLTF.

The genes are TRBV5-1 and TRBJ1-5, with D possibly matching TRBD1 (5 bases). CDR3 length: 14 residues. The V gene lost 2 bases and the J gene lost 5 bases, with 11 bases spanning the gap. Germline values: CDR1 SGHRS, CDR2 YFSETQ. DNA for the CDR3: TGCGCCAGCAGCTTAGGAGGGGCAGATCAGCCCCAGCATTTT. It codes for CASSLGGADQPQHF. The whole variable domain, filled in from reference TRBV5-1 and TRBJ1-5, reads KAGVTQTPRYLIKTRGQQVTLSCSPISGHRSVSWYQQTPGQGLQFLFEYFSETQRNKGNFPGRFSGRQFSNSRSEMNVSTLELGDSALYLCASSLGGADQPQHFGDGTRLSIL.

V and J are TRBV9 and TRBJ2-7; D is undetermined. The CDR3 runs to 14 residues. CDR1 is SGDLS, CDR2 YYNGEE, per germline. V was clipped by 0 bases and J by 2 bases, with 9 bases between them. The CDR3 loop reads CASSVGGDTYEQYF. The CDR3 bases are TGTGCCAGCAGCGTAGGTGGGGATACCTACGAGCAGTACTTC.

The rearrangement uses TRBV30 and TRBJ2-7; 8 bases are shared with TRBD2. Germline assignment: CDR1 GTSNPN and CDR2 SVGIG (reference sequence). This CDR3 comprises 15 residues. The trim removed 2 bases at V and 2 bases at J, leaving 8 bases unmatched. Here the CDR3 DNA reads TGTGCCTGGAGTTTGAGCGGGGGCCGTGCCTACGAGCAGTACTTC. This gives the protein CAWSLSGGRAYEQYF.

This chain links TRBV5-4 with TRBJ1-6; D ambiguous. In germline, CDR1 is SGHNT, CDR2 YYREEE (reference sequence). The CDR3 has 17 amino acids. V was shortened by 4 bases and J by 7 bases, with 21 bases between the two germline ends. The CDR3 loop reads CASSEFDWGRSNSPLHF. Here the CDR3 DNA reads TGTGCCAGCAGCGAATTTGATTGGGGTAGGTCGAATTCACCCCTCCACTTT. The whole variable domain, remainder taken from reference TRBV5-4 and TRBJ1-6, is ETGVTQSPTHLIKTRGQQVTLRCSSQSGHNTVSWYQQALGQGPQFIFQYYREEENGRGNFPPRFSGLQFPNYSSELNVNALELDDSALYLCASSEFDWGRSNSPLHFGNGTRLTVT.

The V and J genes are TRBV3-1 (or the pseudogene TRBV3-2) and TRBJ1-1; D is possibly TRBD1 (5 bases). Germline CDR1 is LGHDT and CDR2 is YNNKEL (reference sequence). The germline V and J ends were trimmed by 5 bases and 1 base, with 14 bases remaining between them. This CDR3 has 15 amino acids. CDR3: CASSEPGRRNTEAFF. The CDR3 DNA is TGTGCCAGCAGCGAACCGGGACGCCGGAACACTGAAGCTTTCTTT.